One sample yielded the 29 T cell receptor beta chains listed below, sequenced in a study of regulatory T cells in long-lasting Graves disease. Researchers made TCR beta libraries by using iRepertoire HTBI primers and running Arm-PCR on CDR3 regions. TCRdb used MiXCR to reprocess the multiplex PCR reads, holding one entry per CDR3 protein. Counted here are 300,000 to 400,000 distinct CDR3 sequences, 16% occurring once; the ten biggest clones make up 25% to 30%. Time point defined: newly diagnosed GD, antithyroid drugs for less than 3 months. PBMC-derived RNA was used for the TCR library. These same data were also listed under a study on T cells in Graves' hyperthyroidism and ophthalmopathy.

Sequenced here: peripheral blood mononuclear cells (PBMCs), sampled at new diagnosis, from a patient treated with antithyroid drugs. These receptors came from a man in his forties with Graves disease.

This clonotype was detected many times. This chain connects TRBV7-2 to TRBJ2-2, with unresolved D. CDR1 and CDR2 (germline): SGHTA, FQGNSA. Trimming took 2 bases from V and 0 from J, leaving 7 bases between them. There are 15 residues in the CDR3. The CDR3 sequence: CASSLFSSNTGELFF. The CDR3 DNA reads TGTGCCAGCAGCTTATTTTCCTCGAACACCGGGGAGCTGTTTTTT.

The chain has TRBV28 and TRBJ2-7; tentatively, D is TRBD1 (5 bases). Germline V gene lookup returns CDR1 MDHEN and CDR2 SYDVKM. CDR3 size: 15 residues. Trimming pared 2 bases from V and 0 bases from J, leaving 11 bases between. The CDR3 reads CASSLRTSGSYEQYF. The CDR3 DNA is TGTGCCAGCAGTTTACGGACATCAGGCTCCTACGAGCAGTACTTC. The entire variable domain, with the rest obtained from reference TRBV28 and TRBJ2-7, is as follows: DVKVTQSSRYLVKRTGEKVFLECVQDMDHENMFWYRQDPGLGLRLIYFSYDVKMKEKGDIPEGYSVSREKKERFSLILESASTNQTSMYLCASSLRTSGSYEQYFGPGTRLTVT.

This clonotype showed up many times. V and J are TRBV20-1 and TRBJ2-5, with D possibly TRBD2 on 7 matching bases. The CDR3 is 14 amino acids. Germline values: CDR1 DFQATT, CDR2 SNEGSKA (reference sequence). Between the trimmed V and J ends, which lost 2 bases and 1 base, there was a span of 11 bases. The CDR3 is CSARRGAAQETQYF. The DNA for the CDR3 is TGCAGTGCTAGACGGGGGGCTGCCCAAGAGACCCAGTACTTC.

The gene calls are TRBV7-9 and TRBJ1-1, with D maybe TRBD1 (5 bases). Germline V gene lookup returns CDR1 SEHNR and CDR2 FQNEAQ (reference sequence). The V end was cut by 2 bases, the J end by 2 bases, with 12 bases between. This CDR3 is 15 amino acids long. Here the CDR3 DNA reads TGTGCCAGCAGCTTAAGGTCCGGACACAACACTGAAGCTTTCTTT. It encodes CASSLRSGHNTEAFF. The variable domain in full, with the rest retrieved from reference TRBV7-9 and TRBJ1-1, is DTGVSQNPRHKITKRGQNVTFRCDPISEHNRLYWYRQTLGQGPEFLTYFQNEAQLEKSRLLSDRFSAERPKGSFSTLEIQRTEQGDSAMYLCASSLRSGHNTEAFFGQGTRLTVV.

This clonotype has a count of ten or more. The genes are TRBV5-1 and TRBJ1-5; D is perhaps TRBD1 (6 bases). CDR1 and CDR2 (germline): SGHRS, YFSETQ. The CDR3 contains 14 residues. V shed 4 bases and J shed 3 bases, with 11 bases lying between them. The CDR3 sequence is CASSPDSPNQPQHF. The CDR3, as DNA: TGCGCCAGCAGCCCGGACAGCCCCAATCAGCCCCAGCATTTT.

The chain has TRBV6-2 or TRBV6-3 and TRBJ1-5; D not resolved. The CDR3 extends over 13 amino acids. The germline CDR1 and CDR2 sequences are MNHEY and SVGEGT. With 7 bases removed from V and 5 bases from J, the gap between germline ends came to 12 bases. The CDR3 DNA is TGTGCCAGCATAGAGAAGCTTCATCAGCCCCAGCATTTT. It specifies CASIEKLHQPQHF.

A remark on this clonotype: Being one base from a much bigger clone, this may be a read error. The chain carries TRBV28 and TRBJ2-3, with D possibly being TRBD2 (5 bases). This CDR3 has 13 amino acids. Germline V gene sequence: CDR1 MDHEN, CDR2 SYDVKM. With 4 bases removed from V and 6 bases from J, the gap between germline ends came to 11 bases. The CDR3 protein is CASSSVSADTQYF. In DNA form, the CDR3 reads TGTGCCAGCAGTTCGGTTAGCGCGGATACGCAGTATTTT.

This clonotype was observed many times. The chain recombines TRBV28 with TRBJ2-3; maybe TRBD2 (5 bases). V was trimmed by 10 bases and J by 0 bases, leaving 17 bases between them. This CDR3 spans 15 amino acids. CDR1 and CDR2 (germline): MDHEN, SYDVKM. For the CDR3, the DNA is TGTGCCATCTCCCCGGGCGGGTTTAGCACAGATACGCAGTATTTT. This sequence encodes CAISPGGFSTDTQYF.

This clonotype was seen ten or more times. The J gene is TRBJ2-5, the V gene TRBV12-3 or TRBV12-4; either TRBD1 or TRBD2 may supply D (5 bases each). The CDR3 is 14 amino acids. Trimming removed 8 bases from V and 5 bases from J, with 18 bases in between. The CDR3 sequence is CASAYRSWGETQYF. The CDR3 coding sequence is TGTGCCAGCGCATACCGATCGTGGGGGGAGACCCAGTACTTC.

This clonotype was detected many times. This chain connects TRBV18 to TRBJ2-3; the match to TRBD1 covers 7 bases. This CDR3 comprises 13 residues. In germline, CDR1 is KGHSH, CDR2 LQKENI. V gave up 4 bases and J gave up 5 bases; unmatched junction bases: 3. The CDR3 nucleotides are TGTGCCAGCTCACAAACAGGGGAAGATACGCAGTATTTT. Amino acid sequence: CASSQTGEDTQYF. The full variable domain, rest sourced from reference TRBV18 and TRBJ2-3, is NAGVMQNPRHLVRRRGQEARLRCSPMKGHSHVYWYRQLPEEGLKFMVYLQKENIIDESGMPKERFSAEFPKEGPSILRIQQVVRGDSAAYFCASSQTGEDTQYFGPGTRLTVL.

There are many counts of this clonotype. This chain joins TRBV6-1 and TRBJ2-3, with 8 bases matching TRBD2. Trimming took 5 bases from V and 4 from J; bases not matched to a gene: 8. The CDR3 covers 15 residues. Germline V gene sequence: CDR1 MNHNS, CDR2 SASEGT. The DNA of the CDR3 is TGTGCCAGCAGTCCCCTGGGAGCGGGGGCAGATACGCAGTATTTT. Protein sequence: CASSPLGAGADTQYF.

In its sample, this clonotype was seen many times. The V gene is TRBV12-3 or TRBV12-4, the J gene TRBJ2-6; TRBD2 is a possible D gene (6 bases). Deletions cut 4 bases from V and 4 bases from J, with 11 bases between. The CDR3 is 15 residues long. The CDR3 spells CASSYWGVGANVLTF. The CDR3 bases are TGTGCCAGCAGTTATTGGGGGGTGGGGGCCAACGTCCTGACTTTC.

The chain's CDR3 is CASSLLAGGYTEAFF. The DNA for the CDR3 is TGCGCCAGCAGCTTGCTCGCAGGGGGATACACTGAAGCTTTCTTT. This chain connects TRBV5-1 to TRBJ1-1, with 7 bases matching TRBD1. Germline trimming cut 1 base from V and 3 bases from J; bases unmatched to any gene: 6. Germline values: CDR1 SGHRS, CDR2 YFSETQ. The CDR3 spans 15 residues.

This clonotype appeared many times. The chain couples TRBV5-5 to TRBJ1-4; no clear D gene. Germline assignment: CDR1 SGHKS and CDR2 YYEKEE (reference sequence). The CDR3 runs to 13 residues. Trimming shortened V by 0 bases and J by 8 bases, and 8 bases separated the two germline ends. CDR3 loop: CASSLGEGEKLFF. Here the CDR3 DNA reads TGTGCCAGCAGCTTGGGCGAGGGAGAAAAACTGTTTTTT.

This clonotype was recorded many times. The rearrangement uses TRBV4-2 and TRBJ2-5, with a tentative D call TRBD2 (6 bases). Trimming cost V 3 bases and J 5 bases, with 19 bases left between them. This CDR3 is built from 16 residues. Germline values: CDR1 LGHNA, CDR2 YNFKEQ. The DNA of the CDR3 is TGTGCCAGCAGCCACCTAGGACTACCTGGTCGGGAGACCCAGTACTTC. It is translated as CASSHLGLPGRETQYF.

Of note for this clonotype: This may be a read error, as it is one base from a much larger clone. This CDR3 reads CASSRGRGSGNTIYF. The CDR3 DNA reads TGTGCCAGCTCGCGAGGACGGGGGTCTGGAAACACCATATATTTT. The V and J genes are TRBV18 and TRBJ1-3; D may be TRBD1 (5 bases). V gave up 6 bases and J gave up 1 base, with 13 bases separating them. Germline CDR1 KGHSH, CDR2 LQKENI. The CDR3 totals 15 residues.

This clonotype showed up many times. This chain joins TRBV20-1 and TRBJ2-3; D ambiguous. Deletions cut 5 bases from V and 4 bases from J, with 16 bases between. Germline values: CDR1 DFQATT, CDR2 SNEGSKA (reference sequence). The CDR3 sequence is 14 residues long. The CDR3 DNA reads TGCAGTGCTCCTGGCCCTTTTTTACCAGATACGCAGTATTTT. This sequence encodes CSAPGPFLPDTQYF.

This clonotype was seen a few times. A read error may be the cause here, since a much bigger clone is one base away. No conserved phenylalanine or tryptophan is present at the end of the CDR3, so a read error is the likely explanation. The V and J genes are TRBV20-1 and TRBJ2-7, with D possibly being TRBD1 (5 bases). Germline assignment: CDR1 DFQATT and CDR2 SNEGSKA (reference sequence). V was pared by 1 base and J by 4 bases, with 11 bases between. This CDR3 is 13 amino acids long. The CDR3 protein is CSARGSGKYEQYL. The CDR3 nucleotides are TGCAGTGCTAGAGGATCAGGGAAATACGAGCAGTACCTC.

This clonotype has ten or more counts. J is TRBJ1-3 and V is TRBV5-1, with D possibly matching TRBD1 (6 bases). V was cut by 4 bases and J by 2 bases, with 7 bases left in between. This CDR3 has 13 amino acids. CDR1 SGHRS and CDR2 YFSETQ come from the germline V gene. In DNA form, the CDR3 reads TGCGCCAGCAGCAGGGACACTGGAAACACCATATATTTT. It translates to CASSRDTGNTIYF.

This clonotype was detected many times. The rearrangement uses TRBV2 and TRBJ2-3; D unresolved. CDR3 length: 18 residues. Germline values: CDR1 SNHLY, CDR2 FYNNEI. V dropped 0 bases and J dropped 2 bases, with 18 bases sitting between them. The CDR3 DNA sequence: TGTGCCAGCAGTGAAGCGCTTCTGACGAGTGTGTTCACAGATACGCAGTATTTT. Its protein is CASSEALLTSVFTDTQYF.

This clonotype was seen many times. The chain uses TRBV11-2 and TRBJ2-7; no definite D call. The CDR3 extends over 14 amino acids. The V end lost 1 base, the J end lost 2 bases, and 9 bases lay between the germline ends. CDR1 and CDR2 (germline): SGHAT, FQNNGV. The CDR3, as DNA: TGTGCCAGCAGCTTAGGGGTTTCAACCTACGAGCAGTACTTC. It encodes CASSLGVSTYEQYF.

This sequence joins TRBV19 and TRBJ1-1; unclear D gene. Trimming cost V 3 bases and J 0 bases, with 14 bases left between them. The CDR3 has 16 residues. CDR1 LNHDA and CDR2 SQIVND come from the germline V gene (reference sequence). In DNA form, the CDR3 reads TGTGCCAGTAGTATCGCTGCATCAACAATGAACACTGAAGCTTTCTTT. Residues: CASSIAASTMNTEAFF.

In this sample, this clonotype turned up a few times. The rearrangement links TRBV15 to TRBJ2-1, with D tentatively TRBD1 (5 bases). This CDR3 contains 14 residues. The V end was cut by 0 bases, the J end by 8 bases, with 11 bases between. Looked up from germline, CDR1 is LNHNV and CDR2 is YYDKDF (reference sequence). The CDR3: CATSREDQGDEQFF. As DNA, the CDR3 is TGTGCCACCAGCAGAGAGGACCAGGGCGATGAGCAGTTCTTC.

This clonotype was detected ten times or more. The chain links TRBV9 to TRBJ2-6; a possible D gene is TRBD2 (6 bases). Germline-derived CDR1 and CDR2 are SGDLS and YYNGEE. The V and J ends lost 0 bases and 0 bases respectively, with 16 bases between them. The CDR3 consists of 19 residues. CDR3 DNA: TGTGCCAGCAGCGTAGGAGTGCGGGACGGACTCTCTGGGGCCAACGTCCTGACTTTC. This translates into CASSVGVRDGLSGANVLTF.

This clonotype has just a few counts. The gene calls are TRBV5-1 and TRBJ1-5; the D is unclear. The CDR3 consists of 15 residues. Germline-derived CDR1 and CDR2 are SGHRS and YFSETQ. The V end lost 2 bases, the J end lost 0 bases, and 9 bases lay between the germline ends. CDR3 DNA: TGCGCCAGCAGCTTTGACGGCTATAGCAATCAGCCCCAGCATTTT. This encodes CASSFDGYSNQPQHF.

This clonotype has a handful of counts. The J gene is TRBJ2-1, the V gene TRBV6-1; possibly TRBD1 or TRBD2 for D (5 bases each). The germline V gene encodes CDR1 MNHNS and CDR2 SASEGT. V lost 6 bases and J lost 5, with 14 bases in between. This CDR3 has 14 amino acids. CDR3 coding DNA: TGTGCCAGCAGACCCGGGACGACCAACAATGAGCAGTTCTTC. Protein product: CASRPGTTNNEQFF.

As concerns this clonotype: One base away lies a much larger clone, so this may be a sequencing read error. The rearrangement uses TRBV3-1 and TRBJ2-1; TRBD1 might be the D (6 bases). The DNA matches TRBJ2-5 better at its end, which makes the J call doubtful. CDR1 and CDR2 (germline): LGHDT, YNNKEL (reference sequence). This CDR3 has 16 residues. The CDR3: CAGSQDLWTVLETQYF. The CDR3 coding sequence is TGTGCCGGCAGCCAAGATTTGTGGACAGTGTTAGAGACCCAGTACTTC.

This clonotype was detected ten times or more. The chain recombines TRBV6-5 with TRBJ1-5, with 9 bases that match TRBD1. After removal of 0 bases from V and 1 base from J, the junction contained 13 bases not matched to a gene. Germline V CDR1 and CDR2: MNHEY, SVGAGI. The CDR3 contains 20 residues. CDR3 protein: CASSYSTGTGLSGSNQPQHF. The CDR3 DNA follows: TGTGCCAGCAGTTACTCGACCGGGACAGGGTTAAGTGGGAGCAATCAGCCCCAGCATTTT.

This clonotype was found many times. The chain uses TRBV29-1 and TRBJ2-5; the match to TRBD1 covers 10 bases. This CDR3 is built from 13 residues. The junction had 3 bases not matched to a gene; V was cut back by 4 bases and J by 4 bases. Germline CDR1 and CDR2: SQVTM and ANQGSEA. The chain's CDR3 is CSVGGQGGETQYF. The CDR3 DNA reads TGCAGCGTTGGAGGACAGGGGGGAGAGACCCAGTACTTC.